This T cell receptor beta chain originates from a study of shared clonotypes between healthy human individuals. In replicate PCRs of sorted subsets, around 200 ng DNA, approximately 30,000 T cell genomes, was used. Original processing methods: Junction-only sequences produced by ImmunoSEQ had no quality scores, so filtering differed. Clones were read by immunoSEQ multiplex PCR, and TCRdb kept only the in-frame ones, dropping some. Clonal size and the V and J genes are those of that table, whereas D and trimming came from the DNA. Among fewer than 2.5 million clones listed, 90% to 95% were seen once. V gave up 0 bases and J gave up 1 base; unmatched junction bases: 9. This CDR3 is 18 amino acids long. Germline V gene sequence: CDR1 LNHNV, CDR2 YYDKDF (reference sequence).

Sequencing used naive CD4+ T cells from PBMCs. Subset noted: CD45RA+ positively selected. The sequence was collected from a man aged 18-30 years in good health. Some clones in this sample may be carry-over from other donors' samples. The rearrangement uses TRBV15 and TRBJ2-3; 8 positions match TRBD2. DNA of the CDR3: TGTGCCACCAGCAGAGATTCTGGCGGGAGGAGGGGCACAGATACGCAGTATTTT. Protein: CATSRDSGGRRGTDTQYF.